The clone carrying this TCR beta chain was recorded only once. Its antigen is not known. The junction departs from the called germline gene at one end, perhaps through a read error. This CDR3 comprises 14 residues. Germline V gene data show CDR1 as SGHTA and CDR2 as FQGNSA. This entry comes from a study of CD8+CD57+ T cells in acquired aplastic anemia. The study profiled TCR beta VDJ and CDR3 using genomic DNA as template. TCRdb reanalysed the reads using MiXCR and keeps one entry per CDR3 protein. The table lists 400,000 to 500,000 distinct CDR3 sequences, 65% to 80% of them singletons, with under 5% in the top ten. Study results and caveats: Sharing between patients and controls was observed for twenty-nine CD8+ CDR3 sequences. Patients and controls were not found to differ significantly in CD8+ Simpson's diversity.

The chain carries TRBV7-2 and TRBJ2-7; 7 bases map to TRBD2. The TCR sequence derives from a human donor in good health, serving as a control. Material: sorted CD4+, CD8+, or CD8+CD57+ T cells (not recorded which) from PBMCs. The CDR3 loop reads CASSLGLAGTTRSF. The CDR3 coding sequence is TGTGCCAGCAGCCTAGGCTTGGCGGGGACTACTAGATCGTTC.